These T cell receptor beta chains were read from a single sample in a study of beta chain features in type 1 diabetes. Some clones are missing from TCRdb's copy, which holds only in-frame ones; the method was immunoSEQ multiplex PCR. Of 900,000 or so clones in the sample, 15% to 20% were seen once. What was sequenced was naive CD4+ T cells from blood. The receptors shown here come from a woman under 30 in good health. The CDR3 runs from the conserved cysteine through the conserved F or W. The D gene is left open where the match is weak. Not all rows give a size; the values are once, few, many and, for expanded clones, a class.

j_call,v_call,cdr3_length,clone_size,d_call,cdr3_nt,cdr3_aa
TRBJ2-3,TRBV2,14,NA,NA,TGTGCCAGCAGTGAAAGGATAGACACAGATACGCAGTATTTT,CASSERIDTDTQYF
TRBJ1-2,TRBV7-9,16,NA,TRBD1,TGTGCCAGCAGCACCCAATCGGACAGGGGGCATAGTGGCTACACCTTC,CASSTQSDRGHSGYTF
TRBJ2-3,TRBV6-1,15,NA,NA,TGTGCCAGCAGTGATGCGGGGTGGGGGACAGATACGCAGTATTTT,CASSDAGWGTDTQYF
TRBJ2-3,TRBV2,14,NA,NA,TGTGCCAGCAGTGGTGGGCAGGGAGGAGATACGCAGTATTTT,CASSGGQGGDTQYF
TRBJ2-2,TRBV29-1,12,few,TRBD2,TGCAGCGTGGGAGGGGTGGCCGGGGAGCTGTTTTTT,CSVGGVAGELFF
TRBJ2-7,TRBV27,14,few,NA,TGTGCCAGCAGTCTAAAACCGGGACCCTACGAGCAGTACTTC,CASSLKPGPYEQYF
TRBJ2-1,TRBV7-3,15,NA,NA,TGTGCCAGCAGCTTAGCTGTAAGCTCCTACAATGAGCAGTTCTTC,CASSLAVSSYNEQFF
TRBJ2-3,TRBV7-2,15,few,NA,TGTGCCAGCAGCTTACGGCTCTGGGGCACAGATACGCAGTATTTT,CASSLRLWGTDTQYF
TRBJ2-1,TRBV9,14,NA,TRBD2,TGTGCCAGCAGCGTATTTGGACTAGCGAATGAGCAGTTCTTC,CASSVFGLANEQFF
TRBJ2-7,TRBV5-6,15,NA,NA,TGTGCCAGCAGCTTCATAGCAACGAAGGTCTACGAGCAGTACTTC,CASSFIATKVYEQYF
TRBJ2-3,TRBV5-1,17,NA,TRBD2,TGCGCCAGCAGCTTGGCTCTAGCGGGAGGGCCGGAAGATACGCAGTATTTT,CASSLALAGGPEDTQYF
TRBJ1-1,TRBV29-1,13,few,NA,TGCAGCGTTGAGGGAGGGATGAACACTGAAGCTTTCTTT,CSVEGGMNTEAFF
TRBJ2-7,TRBV28,14,few,TRBD2,TGTGCCAGCAGACGTATGGGAGGGCCCGTCGAGCAGTACTTC,CASRRMGGPVEQYF
TRBJ2-7,TRBV7-2,14,NA,NA,TGTGCCAGCAGCACGCAAACAGGGTTCTACGAGCAGTACTTC,CASSTQTGFYEQYF
TRBJ2-2,TRBV5-1,13,many,NA,TGCGCCAGCAGCTTGGGAAACACCGGGGAGCTGTTTTTT,CASSLGNTGELFF
TRBJ1-1,TRBV5-1,14,NA,NA,TGCGCCAGCAGCTTGGAGGTCAGAACCACTGAAGCTTTCTTT,CASSLEVRTTEAFF
TRBJ2-3,TRBV6-5,12,few,NA,TGTGCCAGCAGGCGGGGAGTAGATACGCAGTATTTT,CASRRGVDTQYF
TRBJ2-7,TRBV9,14,NA,NA,TGTGCCAGCAGCGTAGCCGGGAGTTTCTACGAGCAGTACTTC,CASSVAGSFYEQYF
TRBJ2-6,TRBV19,14,NA,NA,TGTGCCAGTAGTACCCCCTCTGGGGCCAACGTCCTGACTTTC,CASSTPSGANVLTF
TRBJ2-1,TRBV2,15,NA,TRBD1,TGTGCCAGCGGAGAGGAGGACAGGAGTTACAATGAGCAGTTCTTC,CASGEEDRSYNEQFF
TRBJ2-3,TRBV10-2,17,few,NA,TGCGCCAGCATGAGAGCCGGGCCCCACGGAGGCACAGATACGCAGTATTTT,CASMRAGPHGGTDTQYF
TRBJ2-1,TRBV19,18,NA,TRBD2,TGTGCCAGTAGTAGAGCCACCGGGGGAGCGGGATTACGCAATGAGCAGTTCTTC,CASSRATGGAGLRNEQFF
TRBJ2-3,TRBV18,16,NA,NA,TGTGCCAGCTCACCGCTAGGGTTTGGGTCAGTAGATACGCAGTATTTT,CASSPLGFGSVDTQYF
TRBJ2-3,TRBV5-1,15,NA,NA,TGCGCCAGCAGCAGGATGGGACTTCCCACAGATACGCAGTATTTT,CASSRMGLPTDTQYF
TRBJ1-1,TRBV6-1,14,NA,NA,TGTGCCAGCACTCAATCCCTCCGGAACACTGAAGCTTTCTTT,CASTQSLRNTEAFF
TRBJ2-3,TRBV7-2,14,NA,NA,TGTGCCAGCCGAGATTACAGCAAAACAGATACGCAGTATTTT,CASRDYSKTDTQYF
TRBJ2-1,TRBV9,19,NA,TRBD2,TGTGCCAGCAGCGTAGGGGTTAGAGCGGGAGGTGTTACCTACAATGAGCAGTTCTTC,CASSVGVRAGGVTYNEQFF
TRBJ2-3,TRBV7-9,14,NA,NA,TGTGCCAGCAGCTTAGGCAGGGACACAGATACGCAGTATTTT,CASSLGRDTDTQYF
TRBJ2-1,TRBV5-1,13,NA,NA,TGCGCCAGCAGGGAGGAAGGGGGGAATGAGCAGTTCTTC,CASREEGGNEQFF
TRBJ2-1,TRBV5-4,14,NA,NA,TGTGCCAGCAGCTTGGGCCCAGGGTATAATGAGCAGTTCTTC,CASSLGPGYNEQFF
TRBJ2-7,TRBV25-1,13,NA,TRBD2,TGTGCCAGCTCCCTAGCGGGAGCTCACGAGCAGTACTTC,CASSLAGAHEQYF
TRBJ2-1,TRBV5-6,11,few,NA,TGTGCCAGCAGCTTCCGGGATGAGCAGTTCTTC,CASSFRDEQFF
TRBJ2-7,TRBV5-4,16,NA,TRBD2,TGTGCCAGCAGCTTGGCCGGCGGGAGTGCCTTCTACGAGCAGTACTTC,CASSLAGGSAFYEQYF
TRBJ2-3,TRBV2,14,few,NA,TGTGCCAGCCGCCGGGACTCAAACACTGATACGCAGTATTTT,CASRRDSNTDTQYF
TRBJ1-2,TRBV23-1,18,few,TRBD1,TGCGCCAGCAGTCTTAACGGGACAGGGATAAACTGGGGCTATGGCTACACCTTC,CASSLNGTGINWGYGYTF
TRBJ1-1,TRBV7-8,13,few,NA,TGTGCCAGCAGCTCACAGGCAAACACTGAAGCTTTCTTT,CASSSQANTEAFF
TRBJ2-7,TRBV5-1,19,few,TRBD2,TGCGCCAGCAGCTTGGGCCCCAGGACTAGCGGCCGACAGTCCTACGAGCAGTACTTC,CASSLGPRTSGRQSYEQYF
TRBJ1-3,TRBV5-4,15,NA,NA,TGCGCCAGCAGCTTGGGGCACAGTACCGGAAACACCATATATTTT,CASSLGHSTGNTIYF
TRBJ2-3,TRBV9,14,NA,TRBD2,TGTGCCAGCAGCGTCAGGCTAGCGGCAGATACGCAGTATTTT,CASSVRLAADTQYF
TRBJ2-7,TRBV7-2,13,few,NA,TGTGCCAGCAGCCCTCAAGTGGAGCTAGAGCAGTACTTC,CASSPQVELEQYF